The T cell receptor beta chain described here comes from a study of beta chain features in type 1 diabetes. Study-level findings and limits: A pattern of fewer insertions and more deletions at VDJ junctions was seen in type 1 diabetes patients. The study found moderately but significantly shorter TCRB CDR3s in all four CD4+ subsets of Type 1 diabetes patients. Shorter templates may be favored by PCR, equally so in patients and controls.

Expressed TCRB transcripts got sequenced, as all isolated RNA was reverse transcribed. The assay was immunoSEQ multiplex PCR, and TCRdb's table has in-frame clones only and misses some. This sample has 200,000 to 300,000 clones, with 27% found just once. In regard to this clone: The antigen remains unidentified.

The germline V gene encodes CDR1 GTSNPN and CDR2 SVGIG (reference sequence). V was pared by 4 bases and J by 5 bases, with 6 bases between. The CDR3 covers 12 residues. The chain links TRBV30 to TRBJ2-6; no definite D call. The sequenced sample consisted of central memory CD4+ T cells from blood. The source is a man aged 30 to 45 in good health. The CDR3 protein is CAWTPRANVLTF. In DNA, the CDR3 is TGTGCCTGGACCCCTCGGGCCAACGTCCTGACTTTC. The complete variable domain, with remaining parts taken from reference TRBV30 and TRBJ2-6, reads SQTIHQWPATLVQPVGSPLSLECTVEGTSNPNLYWYRQAAGRGLQLLFYSVGIGQISSEVPQNLSASRPQDRQFILSSKKLLLSDSGFYLCAWTPRANVLTFGAGSRLTVL.